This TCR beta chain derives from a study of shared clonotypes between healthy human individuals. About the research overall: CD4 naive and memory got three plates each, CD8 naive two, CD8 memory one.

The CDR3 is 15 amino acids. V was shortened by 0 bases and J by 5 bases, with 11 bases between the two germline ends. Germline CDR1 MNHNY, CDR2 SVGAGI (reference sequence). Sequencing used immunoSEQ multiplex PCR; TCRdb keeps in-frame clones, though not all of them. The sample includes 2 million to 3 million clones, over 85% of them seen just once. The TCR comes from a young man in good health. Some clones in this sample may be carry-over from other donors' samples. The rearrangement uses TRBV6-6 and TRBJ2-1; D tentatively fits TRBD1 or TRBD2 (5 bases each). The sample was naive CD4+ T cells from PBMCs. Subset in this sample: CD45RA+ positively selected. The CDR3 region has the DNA TGTGCCAGCAGTTACTCGACGGGGCCTAACAATGAGCAGTTCTTC. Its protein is CASSYSTGPNNEQFF.